This T cell receptor beta chain was captured by sequencing in a study of identical twins. Findings and limits, study-wide: Twin pairs had excess sharing that was weaker in beta out-of-frame sequences. With abundant cord blood beta clonotypes, insertions were fewer; memory repertoires showed no such pattern.

V gave up 4 bases and J gave up 4 bases; unmatched junction bases: 6. The CDR3 length is 17 residues. Via MiXCR, TCRdb re-called the 5' RACE reads, giving one row per CDR3 protein. The sample carries about 520,000 distinct CDR3 sequences, about 20% recorded once. This clonotype came up a few times. Antigen specificity is unknown. These data also formed part of another study, on T cells expressing NK-cell markers. That publication notes: The study drew TCR beta repertoires from sorted CD3+CD56+NKG2C+, CD3+CD56+NKG2C- and CD3+CD56-NKG2C+ T cells. Within the sequenced cohort of eight donors, seven exhibited HCMV seropositivity and one was seronegative.

The sequenced sample was CD4+ T cells sorted from blood. The receptor comes from a woman younger than 30 in good health. J is TRBJ2-2 and V is TRBV12-3 or TRBV12-4, with 13 bases matching TRBD2. CDR3 sequence (DNA): TGTGCCAGCAGTTCGGCGGGACTAGCGGGGTTCACCGGGGAGCTGTTTTTT. It codes for CASSSAGLAGFTGELFF.